This T cell receptor (beta chain) derives from a study of T cells after yellow fever vaccination. About the research overall: Preparation used SMART-Seq v4 Ultra Low Input for the low-cell-number fractions. Regarding the study as a whole: There was a small share of clonotypes that showed up in both the CD4 and CD8 compartments.

J gave up 6 bases and V 5 bases, and 12 bases lay outside the gene matches. Germline CDR1 reads SGHTA; CDR2 reads FQGNSA. The length of the CDR3 is 15 residues. This clonotype occurred a few times. The antigen is not known. Via MiXCR, TCRdb re-called the 5' RACE reads, giving one row per CDR3 protein. Seen here are 310,000 or so distinct CDR3 sequences, around 6.8% observed once, and the top ten hold 15% to 20%. The sequence came from a man aged 18 to 35 who received the YFV17D yellow fever vaccine. The starting material was PBMCs, obtained roughly 46 days after the first yellow fever vaccination. The chain employs TRBV7-2 and TRBJ1-2, with 7 bases fitting TRBD1. The CDR3, as DNA: TGTGCCAGCAGCCTTAATCCGCACAGGGGCCATGGCTACACCTTC. Its translation: CASSLNPHRGHGYTF. The whole variable domain, filled in from reference TRBV7-2 and TRBJ1-2, reads GAGVSQSPSNKVTEKGKDVELRCDPISGHTALYWYRQSLGQGLEFLIYFQGNSAPDKSGLPSDRFSAERTGGSVSTLTIQRTQQEDSAVYLCASSLNPHRGHGYTFGSGTRLTVV.